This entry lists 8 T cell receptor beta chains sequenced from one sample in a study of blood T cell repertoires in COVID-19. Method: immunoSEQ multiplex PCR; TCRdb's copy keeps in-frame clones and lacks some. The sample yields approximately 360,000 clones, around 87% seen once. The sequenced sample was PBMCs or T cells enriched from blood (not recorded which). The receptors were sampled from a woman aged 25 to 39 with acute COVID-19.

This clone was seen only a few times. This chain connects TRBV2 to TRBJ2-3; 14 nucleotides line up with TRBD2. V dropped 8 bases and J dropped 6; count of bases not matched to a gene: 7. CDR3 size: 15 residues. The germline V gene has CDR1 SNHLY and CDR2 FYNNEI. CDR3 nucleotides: TGTGCCAGCGGGGGACTAGCGGGGGTGATGGATACGCAGTATTTT. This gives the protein CASGGLAGVMDTQYF. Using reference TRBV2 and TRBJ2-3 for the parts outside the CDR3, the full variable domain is EPEVTQTPSHQVTQMGQEVILRCVPISNHLYFYWYRQILGQKVEFLVSFYNNEISEKSEIFDDQFSVERPDGSNFTLKIRSTKLEDSAMYFCASGGLAGVMDTQYFGPGTRLTVL.

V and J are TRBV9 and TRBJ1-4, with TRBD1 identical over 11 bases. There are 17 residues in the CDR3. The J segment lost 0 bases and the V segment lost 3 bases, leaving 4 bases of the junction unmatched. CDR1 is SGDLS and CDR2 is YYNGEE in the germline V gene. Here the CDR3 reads CASSADRGPATNEKLFF. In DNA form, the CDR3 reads TGTGCCAGCAGCGCGGACAGGGGGCCAGCAACTAATGAAAAACTGTTTTTT.

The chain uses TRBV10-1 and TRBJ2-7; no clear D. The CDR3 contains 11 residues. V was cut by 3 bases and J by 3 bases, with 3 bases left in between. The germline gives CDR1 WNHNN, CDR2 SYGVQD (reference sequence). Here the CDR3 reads CASSDSYEQYF. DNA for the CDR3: TGCGCCAGCAGTGACAGCTACGAGCAGTACTTC.

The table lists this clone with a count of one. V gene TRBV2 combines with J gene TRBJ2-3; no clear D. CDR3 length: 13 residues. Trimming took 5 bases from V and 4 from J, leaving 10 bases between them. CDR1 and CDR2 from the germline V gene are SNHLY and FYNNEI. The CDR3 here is CASSLEASDTQYF. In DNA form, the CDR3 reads TGTGCCAGCAGTTTAGAAGCGTCAGATACGCAGTATTTT. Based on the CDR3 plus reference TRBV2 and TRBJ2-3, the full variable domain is EPEVTQTPSHQVTQMGQEVILRCVPISNHLYFYWYRQILGQKVEFLVSFYNNEISEKSEIFDDQFSVERPDGSNFTLKIRSTKLEDSAMYFCASSLEASDTQYFGPGTRLTVL.

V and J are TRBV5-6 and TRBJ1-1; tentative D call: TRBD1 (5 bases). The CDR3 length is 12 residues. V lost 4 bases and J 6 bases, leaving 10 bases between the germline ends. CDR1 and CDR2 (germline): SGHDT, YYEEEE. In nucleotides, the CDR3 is TGTGCCAGCAGCCGCAGGGCCCCTGAAGCTTTCTTT. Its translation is CASSRRAPEAFF.

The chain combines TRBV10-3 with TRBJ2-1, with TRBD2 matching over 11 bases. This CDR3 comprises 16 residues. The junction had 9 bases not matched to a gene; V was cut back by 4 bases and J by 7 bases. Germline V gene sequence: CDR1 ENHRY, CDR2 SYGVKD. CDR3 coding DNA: TGTGCCATCAGTGGAACTAGCGGGGGTCCGGGAAATGAGCAGTTCTTC. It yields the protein CAISGTSGGPGNEQFF.

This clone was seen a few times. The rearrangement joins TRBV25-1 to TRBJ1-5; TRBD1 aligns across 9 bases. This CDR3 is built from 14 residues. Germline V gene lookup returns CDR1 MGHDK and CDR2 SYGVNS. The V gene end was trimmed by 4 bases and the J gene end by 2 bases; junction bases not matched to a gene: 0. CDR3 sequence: CASSGTGGNQPQHF. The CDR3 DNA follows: TGTGCCAGCAGTGGGACAGGGGGCAATCAGCCCCAGCATTTT. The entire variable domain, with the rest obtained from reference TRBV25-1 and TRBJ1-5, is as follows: EADIYQTPRYLVIGTGKKITLECSQTMGHDKMYWYQQDPGMELHLIHYSYGVNSTEKGDLSSESTVSRIRTEHFPLTLESARPSHTSQYLCASSGTGGNQPQHFGDGTRLSIL.

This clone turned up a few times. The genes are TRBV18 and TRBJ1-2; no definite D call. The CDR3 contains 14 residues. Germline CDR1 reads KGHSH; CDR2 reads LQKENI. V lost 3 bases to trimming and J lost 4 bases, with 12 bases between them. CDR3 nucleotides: TGTGCCAGCTCACCGTCAAGCCCAACCTATGGCTACACCTTC. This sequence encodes CASSPSSPTYGYTF.